This T cell receptor (beta chain) was found in a study of identical twins. Details on this clonotype: Its target is unknown.

Trimming shortened V by 4 bases and J by 9 bases, and 25 bases separated the two germline ends. The CDR3 spans 16 residues. CDR1 DFQATT and CDR2 SNEGSKA come from the germline V gene (reference sequence). Findings and caveats of the study: Memory repertoires showed no such pattern, whereas abundant cord blood beta clonotypes carried fewer insertions.

TCRdb ran MiXCR on the 5' RACE reads and lists one entry per CDR3 protein. Of approximately 700,000 distinct CDR3 sequences in the sample, 15% to 20% were seen once. These data are also associated with another study on T cells expressing NK-cell markers. In that study: The study found dominant NKG2C+ clonotypes at roughly 1.0-8% of CD8+ T cells in over 5 donors.

The sequenced sample consisted of PBMCs. V and J are TRBV20-1 and TRBJ2-1; tentatively, D is TRBD2 (6 bases). The receptor was isolated from a woman younger than 35 in good health. CDR3 protein: CSANKRWGSGDFEQFF. The CDR3 region has the DNA TGCAGTGCTAACAAGAGGTGGGGTAGCGGTGATTTTGAGCAGTTCTTC.